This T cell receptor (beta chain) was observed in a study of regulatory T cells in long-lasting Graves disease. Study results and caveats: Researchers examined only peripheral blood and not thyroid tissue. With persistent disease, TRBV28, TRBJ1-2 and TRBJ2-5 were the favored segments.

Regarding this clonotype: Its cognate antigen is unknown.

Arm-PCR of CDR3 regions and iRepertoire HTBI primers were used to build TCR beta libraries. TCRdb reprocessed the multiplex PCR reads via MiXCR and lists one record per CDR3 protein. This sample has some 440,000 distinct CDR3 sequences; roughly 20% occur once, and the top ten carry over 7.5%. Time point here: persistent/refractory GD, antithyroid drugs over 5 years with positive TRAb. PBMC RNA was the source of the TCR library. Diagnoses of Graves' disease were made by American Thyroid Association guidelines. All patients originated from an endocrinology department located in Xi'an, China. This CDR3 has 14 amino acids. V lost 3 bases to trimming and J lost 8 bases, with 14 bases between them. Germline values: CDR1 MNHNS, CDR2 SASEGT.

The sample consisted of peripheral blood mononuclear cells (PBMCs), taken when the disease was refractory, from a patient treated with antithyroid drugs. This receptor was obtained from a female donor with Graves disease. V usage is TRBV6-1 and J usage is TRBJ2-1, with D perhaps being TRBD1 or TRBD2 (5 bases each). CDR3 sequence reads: CASSEGTLWDEQFF. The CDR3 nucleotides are TGTGCCAGCAGTGAGGGGACCCTTTGGGATGAGCAGTTCTTC.